This record covers a single T cell receptor beta chain. The antigen is not known. This entry comes from a study of cytomegalovirus exposure and HLA in healthy donors. Primers: 60 Vbeta forward and 13 Jbeta reverse. Profiled with immunoSEQ multiplex PCR; TCRdb holds only in-frame clones, not every one. In all, the sample yields approximately 120,000 clones. The CDR3 is 15 residues long. Losses at the gene ends were 5 bases for V and 4 bases for J; bases not matched to a gene: 8. The germline V gene has CDR1 SGHAT and CDR2 FQDESV (reference sequence). Study-wide findings and caveats: Productive status was seen about 87% or about 30% of the time for most TCR beta V segments in an earlier analysis. 15,000 to 20,000 TCR beta sequences were associated with HLA alleles at 0.05 false discovery rate in a later analysis.

This sequence originates from a woman in her sixties or seventies in good health and CMV-seronegative. The chain has TRBV11-1 and TRBJ2-5; 9 positions agree with TRBD1. Input material: PBMCs. CDR3 sequence: CASSIPTGGGETQYF. In DNA form, the CDR3 reads TGTGCCAGCAGCATCCCCACAGGGGGCGGAGAGACCCAGTACTTC.